This T cell receptor (beta chain) is from a study of T cell repertoires in cytomegalovirus infection. Study-wide background: Researchers turned to recently identified HLA-C-restricted CMV epitopes as well as well-studied HLA-B-restricted ones.

TCRdb redid the calling of the reads with MiXCR, one entry per CDR3 protein. The sample contains about 920,000 distinct CDR3 sequences, approximately 31% of which appear only once. Concerning this clonotype itself: The antigen is not known.

This CDR3 comprises 15 residues. The V gene's germline CDR1 is LNHNV and CDR2 YYDKDF (reference sequence). Trimming left V 4 bases short and J 2 bases short, with 12 bases between. Specimen: cultured CD8+ T cells from PBMCs, collected from culture after CMV antigen stimulation. This TCR was recovered from a human donor in good health (CMV status not recorded). Some clones in this sample may be carry-over from other donors' samples. This chain links TRBV15 with TRBJ1-5; D uncertain. The CDR3 DNA sequence: TGTGCCACCAGCACCCTAACGGTTGGCAATCAGCCCCAGCATTTT. It encodes CATSTLTVGNQPQHF.